Presented here are 17 T cell receptor beta chains from one specimen sequenced in a study of T cells after yellow fever vaccination. MiXCR, run by TCRdb on the 5' RACE reads, gives a single entry per CDR3 protein. This sample yields tens of thousands of distinct CDR3 sequences, of which 7.1% are seen a single time; under 45% belongs to the top ten. The specimen comprised CD8+ T cells sorted from PBMCs, sampled on the day of the first yellow fever vaccination. The origin of the receptors is a young man who received the YFV17D yellow fever vaccine.

The V and J genes are TRBV7-6 and TRBJ1-4; D perhaps matches TRBD1 (5 bases). Germline V gene lookup returns CDR1 SGHVS and CDR2 FNYEAQ. With 5 bases removed from V and 8 bases from J, the gap between germline ends came to 18 bases. This CDR3 is built from 15 residues. The CDR3 loop reads CASSEWQGAGEKLFF. In nucleotides, the CDR3 is TGTGCCAGCAGCGAGTGGCAGGGCGCTGGGGAAAAACTGTTTTTT.

This clonotype was counted only a few times. The V gene is TRBV9, the J gene TRBJ1-6, with D maybe TRBD1 (6 bases). The germline V gene encodes CDR1 SGDLS and CDR2 YYNGEE. The CDR3 consists of 14 residues. V was trimmed by 1 base and J by 9 bases, leaving 11 bases between them. The CDR3 spells CASSVNRAGSPLHF. The CDR3 bases are TGTGCCAGCAGCGTAAACAGGGCAGGTTCACCCCTCCACTTT.

Comment on this clonotype: A much bigger clone sits one base away, suggesting this may be a read error. The gene calls are TRBV5-6 and TRBJ2-1; possibly TRBD1 or TRBD2 for D (5 bases each). This CDR3 comprises 14 residues. V lost 9 bases, J lost 6 bases, and 19 bases lay in between. Per germline, CDR1 SGHDT and CDR2 YYEEEE. The CDR3 loop reads CAMGPEGRRNEQFF. Here the CDR3 DNA reads TGTGCCATGGGCCCCGAGGGACGGCGCAATGAGCAGTTCTTC.

The gene calls are TRBV2 and TRBJ2-3, with D possibly matching TRBD2 (7 bases). Germline CDR1 SNHLY, CDR2 FYNNEI. Trimming stripped 7 bases from V and 5 bases from J, with 28 bases between. This CDR3 has 18 residues. The CDR3 loop reads CASTGFSRGGPGIDTQYF. DNA of the CDR3: TGTGCCAGCACCGGGTTCTCTCGCGGGGGCCCCGGGATAGATACGCAGTATTTT.

The chain carries TRBV11-2 and TRBJ2-1; D call uncertain. V was trimmed by 3 bases and J by 6 bases, leaving 9 bases between them. CDR3 size: 13 residues. Germline V lookup: CDR1 SGHAT, CDR2 FQNNGV. The CDR3 region has the DNA TGTGCCAGCAGCTTTTCCCCGGGCAATGAGCAGTTCTTC. As protein: CASSFSPGNEQFF. Drawing the rest from reference TRBV11-2 and TRBJ2-1, the complete variable domain is EAGVAQSPRYKIIEKRQSVAFWCNPISGHATLYWYQQILGQGPKLLIQFQNNGVVDDSQLPKDRFSAERLKGVDSTLKIQPAKLEDSAVYLCASSFSPGNEQFFGPGTRLTVL.

There are many counts of this clonotype. The gene calls are TRBV27 and TRBJ1-6; D is ambiguous. The germline CDR1 and CDR2 sequences are MNHEY and SMNVEV (reference sequence). This CDR3 is built from 15 residues. The V and J ends lost 7 bases and 2 bases respectively, with 12 bases between them. CDR3: CASTDRGTYNSPLHF. DNA for the CDR3: TGTGCCAGCACCGACCGAGGCACCTATAATTCACCCCTCCACTTT.

This clonotype was observed many times. The chain employs TRBV7-2 and TRBJ2-3; 13 nucleotides line up with TRBD2. The CDR3 length is 14 residues. In germline, CDR1 is SGHTA, CDR2 FQGNSA. Trimming cost V 9 bases and J 3 bases; bases outside gene matches: 3. The DNA for the CDR3 is TGTGCCAGTAAACTAGCGGGGGGGACAGATACGCAGTATTTT. Residues: CASKLAGGTDTQYF.

This rearrangement joins TRBV15 to TRBJ2-3; TRBD2 might be the D (6 bases). Per the germline V gene, CDR1 is LNHNV and CDR2 is YYDKDF (reference sequence). The CDR3 is made up of 17 amino acids. The V end was cut by 0 bases, the J end by 5 bases, with 18 bases between. The CDR3 region has the DNA TGTGCCACCAGCAGAGATCCCCGCGGAGGGCCCGGAGATACGCAGTATTTT. Protein: CATSRDPRGGPGDTQYF.

Regarding this clonotype: A much larger clone sits a single nucleotide away, making a read error possible. The V gene is TRBV7-6, the J gene TRBJ2-7, with D unresolved. Trimming took 3 bases from V and 7 from J, leaving 10 bases between them. Germline lookup yields CDR1 SGHVS and CDR2 FNYEAQ. CDR3 length: 12 residues. This chain's CDR3 is CASSFSVGEQYF. The CDR3 region has the DNA TGTGCCAGCAGCTTTTCCGTGGGGGAGCAGTACTTC.

This clonotype was seen ten or more times. The chain carries TRBV11-2 and TRBJ1-1; 7 bases map to TRBD1. Unmatched junction bases numbered 5, after V lost 0 bases and J lost 10 bases. Germline assignment: CDR1 SGHAT and CDR2 FQNNGV. CDR3 length: 13 amino acids. The CDR3 DNA reads TGTGCCAGCAGCTTAGATTACGAGGGGGCAGCTTTCTTT. This sequence encodes CASSLDYEGAAFF.

The V call is TRBV20-1, the J call TRBJ2-5; D is possibly TRBD1 or TRBD2 (5 bases each). Germline values: CDR1 DFQATT, CDR2 SNEGSKA (reference sequence). The V and J ends lost 6 bases and 5 bases respectively, with 28 bases between them. CDR3 size: 17 residues. CDR3 protein: CSATLGVQATGWETQYF. The CDR3 region has the DNA TGCAGTGCCACCTTGGGGGTTCAGGCAACGGGGTGGGAGACCCAGTACTTC.

J is TRBJ2-3 and V is TRBV9, with D hard to call. CDR1 SGDLS and CDR2 YYNGEE come from the germline V gene. V was clipped by 0 bases and J by 3 bases, with 8 bases between them. CDR3 length: 14 amino acids. The CDR3 reads CASSVVSATDTQYF. CDR3 nucleotides: TGTGCCAGCAGCGTAGTGTCAGCTACAGATACGCAGTATTTT. The full variable domain, rest sourced from reference TRBV9 and TRBJ2-3, is DSGVTQTPKHLITATGQRVTLRCSPRSGDLSVYWYQQSLDQGLQFLIQYYNGEERAKGNILERFSAQQFPDLHSELNLSSLELGDSALYFCASSVVSATDTQYFGPGTRLTVL.

As to this clonotype: One end of the junction fails to match germline, which may point to a read error. The chain recombines TRBV29-1 with TRBJ1-2, with D possibly TRBD1 on 5 matching bases. This CDR3 contains 12 residues. The germline V gene has CDR1 SQVTM and CDR2 ANQGSEA. This chain's CDR3 is CSVTPGNYSYTF. CDR3 nucleotide sequence: TGCAGCGTTACCCCAGGGAACTATAGCTACACCTTC.

This clonotype appeared many times. This rearrangement joins TRBV5-4 to TRBJ2-7; the D gene is possibly TRBD1 (5 bases). The CDR3 has 15 amino acids. Germline CDR1 and CDR2: SGHNT and YYREEE (reference sequence). The V end was cut by 1 base, the J end by 1 base, with 12 bases between. DNA of the CDR3: TGTGCCAGCAGCTTGTCAAGCAGGGCATCCTACGAGCAGTACTTC. Encoded protein: CASSLSSRASYEQYF.

The rearrangement links TRBV6-1 to TRBJ2-4, with 9 bases aligning to TRBD2. The CDR3 loop spans 17 amino acids. Germline loops: CDR1 MNHNS, CDR2 SASEGT. After removal of 2 bases from V and 0 bases from J, the junction contained 5 bases not matched to a gene. Written as DNA, the CDR3 is TGTGCCAGCAGTGAAAGGGGACTAGCTGGAGCCAAAAACATTCAGTACTTC. It yields the protein CASSERGLAGAKNIQYF.

This clonotype was found many times. This chain joins TRBV10-3 and TRBJ2-5; D is unclear. CDR1 is ENHRY, CDR2 SYGVKD, per germline. Between the trimmed V and J ends, which lost 6 bases and 2 bases, there was a span of 7 bases. CDR3 length: 12 amino acids. The CDR3 protein is CAIRSPQETQYF. The CDR3 nucleotides read TGTGCCATCAGATCTCCACAAGAGACCCAGTACTTC.

DNA of the CDR3: TGTGCCAGCAGTTCACCGATCGGGGGAACCAGCACAGATACGCAGTATTTT. This sequence encodes CASSSPIGGTSTDTQYF. The rearrangement joins TRBV27 to TRBJ2-3; D might be TRBD2 (6 bases). Germline assignment: CDR1 MNHEY and CDR2 SMNVEV (reference sequence). The CDR3 sequence is 17 residues long. V was cut by 4 bases and J by 0 bases, with 17 bases left in between.